Below, one T cell receptor beta chain is given with its context. Its specificity is not known. The sample is drawn from a study of identical twins. TCRdb passed the 5' RACE reads through MiXCR, listing each CDR3 protein once. The sample includes a few hundred thousand distinct CDR3 sequences, 18% seen only once; the top ten take more than 10%. Trimming at V came to 4 bases and at J to 9 bases, leaving 7 bases not matched to a gene. The CDR3 is made up of 14 amino acids. Overall study findings and caveats: Without tracking the same donors, conclusions rested on cross-sectional statistical analysis.

V usage is TRBV12-3 or TRBV12-4 and J usage is TRBJ2-1, with 9 bases fitting TRBD2. The sequence came from a man aged 50-60 years in good health. Material for sequencing was naive T cells sorted from blood. CDR3 sequence reads: CASSSLAGEGEQFF. The CDR3 DNA follows: TGTGCCAGCAGTTCTTTAGCGGGAGAAGGTGAGCAGTTCTTC.